These T cell receptor beta chains were read from a single sample in a study of cytomegalovirus exposure and HLA in healthy donors. Only in-frame clones appear in the TCRdb table, and some are missing; sequencing was by immunoSEQ multiplex PCR. Among 97,000 or so clones listed, around nine tenths were seen once. Sequences were obtained from PBMCs. These receptors originate from a woman aged 30 to 39 in good health and CMV-seronegative. CDR3s include the opening cysteine and the closing phenylalanine or tryptophan. D genes are given only for firm matches. Clone size, where shown, is once, few, many, or a class for clones that have expanded.

clone size | J gene | D gene | CDR3 length | V gene | CDR3 protein | CDR3 DNA
. | TRBJ2-7 | . | 14 | TRBV15 | CATSRDRVSYEQYF | TGTGCCACCAGCAGAGACAGGGTCTCCTACGAGCAGTACTTC
. | TRBJ2-7 | . | 15 | TRBV4-1 | CASSQVAEATYEQYF | TGCGCCAGCAGCCAAGTGGCGGAGGCCACCTACGAGCAGTACTTC
. | TRBJ2-2 | . | 17 | TRBV5-1 | CASSFGALGANTGELFF | TGCGCCAGCAGCTTCGGGGCGTTGGGGGCAAACACCGGGGAGCTGTTTTTT
. | TRBJ1-5 | . | 15 | TRBV7-2 | CASSPGGGSNQPQHF | TGTGCCAGCAGCCCGGGGGGGGGTAGCAATCAGCCCCAGCATTTT
. | TRBJ1-2 | TRBD1 | 15 | TRBV6-5 | CASRPPRQGAGGYTF | TGTGCCAGCAGGCCCCCTCGACAGGGGGCGGGTGGCTACACCTTC
. | TRBJ2-7 | . | 11 | TRBV6-1 | CASSDANEQYF | TGTGCCAGCAGTGATGCGAACGAGCAGTACTTC
many | TRBJ2-7 | TRBD2 | 16 | TRBV28 | CASKALARSGSGEQYF | TGTGCCAGCAAGGCTCTGGCCCGGAGCGGGAGTGGTGAGCAGTACTTC
. | TRBJ2-5 | TRBD2 | 15 | TRBV4-1 | CASSQERGGRETQYF | TGCGCCAGCAGCCAAGAGCGGGGGGGCCGAGAGACCCAGTACTTC
. | TRBJ2-3 | TRBD2 | 14 | TRBV15 | CATASGGSTDTQYF | TGTGCCACCGCCAGCGGGGGAAGCACAGATACGCAGTATTTT
. | TRBJ2-5 | . | 13 | TRBV5-6 | CASSLDGEETQYF | TGTGCCAGCAGCTTGGACGGGGAAGAGACCCAGTACTTC
. | TRBJ1-2 | . | 17 | TRBV7-2 | CASSLRGAWGPNYGYTF | TGTGCCAGCAGCCTAAGGGGAGCGTGGGGGCCGAACTATGGCTACACCTTC
. | TRBJ1-3 | . | 14 | TRBV7-2 | CASRTGTSGNTIYF | TGTGCCAGCAGAACAGGGACCTCTGGAAACACCATATATTTT
. | TRBJ1-2 | TRBD1 | 16 | TRBV19 | CASTAIRDRGLNGYTF | TGTGCCAGTACCGCCATCCGGGACAGGGGGCTTAATGGCTACACCTTC
few | TRBJ1-1 | . | 15 | TRBV4-1 | CASSQGAARDTEAFF | TGCGCCAGCAGCCAAGGGGCAGCGAGGGACACTGAAGCTTTCTTT
. | TRBJ1-1 | TRBD1 | 15 | TRBV6-1 | CASSGNRGANTEAFF | TGTGCCAGCAGTGGTAACAGGGGGGCGAACACTGAAGCTTTCTTT
. | TRBJ1-1 | . | 16 | TRBV28 | CASSSEAGNGNTEAFF | TGTGCCAGCAGTTCAGAGGCAGGGAATGGGAACACTGAAGCTTTCTTT
. | TRBJ1-2 | . | 11 | TRBV5-6 | CASKRPGGYTF | TGTGCCAGCAAGAGGCCCGGCGGCTACACCTTC
. | TRBJ2-7 | . | 14 | TRBV25-1 | CASSETGTSNEQYF | TGTGCCAGCAGTGAAACCGGGACTTCTAACGAGCAGTACTTC
. | TRBJ1-3 | TRBD1 | 17 | TRBV7-9 | CASSRWDRDYSGNTIYF | TGTGCCAGCAGCCGATGGGACAGGGACTACTCTGGAAACACCATATATTTT
few | TRBJ2-7 | . | 13 | TRBV7-2 | CASTLDRSYEQYF | TGTGCCAGCACCCTGGACAGATCCTACGAGCAGTACTTC
. | TRBJ2-7 | . | 16 | TRBV7-2 | CASTRRAGQRAYEQYF | TGTGCCAGCACCCGAAGGGCGGGACAGAGGGCCTACGAGCAGTACTTC
. | TRBJ1-2 | TRBD1 | 15 | TRBV9 | CASSLGQVRNYGYTF | TGTGCCAGCAGCTTAGGACAGGTCCGTAACTATGGCTACACCTTC
. | TRBJ2-2 | . | 16 | TRBV7-2 | CASSLVRRQTTGELFF | TGTGCCAGCAGCTTAGTGAGGCGTCAGACCACCGGGGAGCTGTTTTTT
. | TRBJ2-3 | TRBD2 | 17 | TRBV4-2 | CASSQGVLAGTSDTQYF | TGTGCCAGCAGCCAAGGAGTTCTAGCGGGAACCTCAGATACGCAGTATTTT
. | TRBJ1-5 | . | 15 | TRBV28 | CASSSYDRRNQSQHF | TGTGCCAGCAGTTCCTATGACAGGCGAAATCAGTCCCAGCATTTT
. | TRBJ2-1 | TRBD1 | 15 | TRBV5-1 | CASSPRQGSPGEQFF | TGCGCCAGCAGCCCCCGACAGGGGTCCCCTGGTGAGCAGTTCTTC
few | TRBJ2-7 | . | 13 | TRBV4-3 | CASSQGRFYEQYF | TGCGCCAGCAGCCAAGGCAGGTTCTACGAGCAGTACTTC
. | TRBJ1-3 | . | 15 | TRBV4-1 | CASSQVDGVVDTIYF | TGCGCCAGCAGCCAAGTCGACGGGGTTGTAGACACCATATATTTT
. | TRBJ2-5 | . | 14 | TRBV7-9 | CASSQVAALGTQYF | TGTGCCAGCAGCCAAGTAGCGGCCTTGGGGACCCAGTACTTC
. | TRBJ1-1 | TRBD1 | 13 | TRBV29-1 | CSVEFGQGAEAFF | TGCAGCGTTGAATTCGGTCAGGGGGCTGAAGCTTTCTTT
. | TRBJ2-1 | . | 12 | TRBV5-1 | CASSDGQKGQFF | TGCGCCAGCAGCGACGGACAGAAAGGGCAGTTCTTC
. | TRBJ2-5 | TRBD2 | 17 | TRBV9 | CASSVDPPGGIQETQYF | TGTGCCAGCAGCGTAGACCCCCCGGGGGGAATTCAAGAGACCCAGTACTTC
. | TRBJ2-1 | . | 11 | TRBV7-2 | CASSLAATTLF | TGTGCCAGCAGCTTAGCGGCCACGACACTCTTC
. | TRBJ1-1 | TRBD1 | 15 | TRBV5-1 | CASSTRQGLVTEAFF | TGCGCCAGCAGCACACGACAGGGGTTGGTCACTGAAGCTTTCTTT
. | TRBJ1-2 | . | 14 | TRBV7-9 | CASSLDSPYYGYTF | TGTGCCAGCAGCTTGGACAGTCCTTACTATGGCTACACCTTC
. | TRBJ2-2 | . | 14 | TRBV9 | CASSVRSEAGELFF | TGTGCCAGCAGCGTACGAAGCGAGGCCGGGGAGCTGTTTTTT
once | TRBJ2-7 | TRBD2 | 14 | TRBV10-3 | CAISDWRGGNEQYF | TGTGCCATCAGTGATTGGCGGGGGGGCAACGAGCAGTACTTC
few | TRBJ1-1 | . | 17 | TRBV5-1 | CASSLYKRGMSYTEAFF | TGCGCCAGCAGCCTCTACAAGAGGGGGATGAGCTACACTGAAGCTTTCTTT
. | TRBJ1-1 | TRBD1 | 14 | TRBV2 | CASSETGTDTEAFF | TGTGCCAGCAGTGAGACAGGGACGGACACTGAAGCTTTCTTT
once | TRBJ1-2 | . | 14 | TRBV2 | CASSEASGLVGYTF | TGTGCCAGCAGTGAAGCTTCAGGACTAGTAGGCTACACCTTC
. | TRBJ1-3 | . | 15 | TRBV7-8 | CASRPDRVSGNTIYF | TGTGCCAGCAGGCCGGACAGAGTCTCTGGAAACACCATATATTTT
. | TRBJ2-7 | . | 14 | TRBV7-9 | CASSLQGGVDEQYF | TGTGCCAGCAGCTTACAGGGGGGAGTGGACGAGCAGTACTTC
. | TRBJ2-7 | . | 16 | TRBV9 | CASSATGAALAGEQYF | TGTGCCAGCAGCGCCACAGGTGCGGCTCTGGCGGGGGAGCAGTACTTC
. | TRBJ1-5 | TRBD1 | 14 | TRBV2 | CASSERTGEQPQHF | TGTGCCAGCAGTGAGAGGACAGGGGAACAGCCCCAGCATTTT
few | TRBJ1-5 | . | 12 | TRBV2 | CASTQGNQPQHF | TGTGCCAGCACGCAGGGAAATCAGCCCCAGCATTTT
. | TRBJ2-7 | TRBD2 | 14 | TRBV19 | CASRRSSGGSEQYF | TGTGCCAGTCGGAGGTCTAGCGGGGGTTCCGAGCAGTACTTC
. | TRBJ1-5 | . | 16 | TRBV18 | CASSPPGAPNNQPQHF | TGTGCCAGCTCACCACCAGGGGCGCCAAACAATCAGCCCCAGCATTTT
. | TRBJ2-1 | . | 14 | TRBV6-5 | CASSAVGASVEQFF | TGTGCCAGCAGTGCGGTGGGGGCGTCGGTTGAGCAGTTCTTC
. | TRBJ2-7 | . | 14 | TRBV11-2 | CASSLLGLSYEQYF | TGTGCCAGCAGCTTACTTGGGCTCTCCTACGAGCAGTACTTC
. | TRBJ2-7 | . | 15 | TRBV12-5 | CASGVEGAGSYEQYF | TGTGCTAGTGGTGTAGAAGGAGCCGGATCCTACGAGCAGTACTTC
. | TRBJ2-7 | TRBD1 | 15 | TRBV7-6 | CASSRSGGKSNEQYF | TGTGCCAGCAGCCGTTCAGGGGGCAAGTCCAACGAGCAGTACTTC
. | TRBJ2-3 | . | 16 | TRBV2 | CASSDGAGARTDTQYF | TGTGCCAGCAGTGACGGGGCGGGGGCCCGCACAGATACGCAGTATTTT
. | TRBJ2-2 | . | 19 | TRBV7-3 | CASSPKRRLGAGESGELFF | TGTGCCAGCAGCCCTAAACGGAGGCTAGGGGCAGGGGAATCCGGGGAGCTGTTTTTT
. | TRBJ1-1 | . | 13 | TRBV6-5 | CASSINTQGTAFF | TGTGCCAGCAGTATCAATACCCAGGGGACGGCTTTCTTT
. | TRBJ1-6 | . | 16 | TRBV7-9 | CASSARGARGYSPLHF | TGTGCCAGCAGCGCCAGGGGCGCCAGGGGATATTCACCCCTCCACTTT
. | TRBJ1-1 | . | 14 | TRBV5-1 | CASSPGPGNTEAFF | TGCGCCAGCAGCCCGGGTCCGGGGAACACTGAAGCTTTCTTT
. | TRBJ2-3 | . | 15 | TRBV5-1 | CASSKDLAGTDTQYF | TGCGCCAGCAGCAAAGATCTAGCTGGCACAGATACGCAGTATTTT
. | TRBJ2-1 | . | 14 | TRBV4-3 | CASSLDSSYNEQFF | TGCGCCAGCAGCCTGGACTCGTCCTACAATGAGCAGTTCTTC
. | TRBJ2-1 | TRBD2 | 13 | TRBV27 | CASSAGEWDEQFF | TGTGCCAGCAGTGCGGGAGAGTGGGATGAGCAGTTCTTC